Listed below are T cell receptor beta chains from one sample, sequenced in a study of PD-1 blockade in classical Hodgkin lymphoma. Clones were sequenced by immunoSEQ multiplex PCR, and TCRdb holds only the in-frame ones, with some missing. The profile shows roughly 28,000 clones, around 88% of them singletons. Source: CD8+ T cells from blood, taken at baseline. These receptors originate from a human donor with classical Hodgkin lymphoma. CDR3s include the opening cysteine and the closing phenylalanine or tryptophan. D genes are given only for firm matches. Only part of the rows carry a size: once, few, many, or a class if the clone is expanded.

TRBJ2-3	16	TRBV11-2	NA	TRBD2	TGTGCCAGCAGCTTAGGCGGCGCGGGAGTCTCAGATACGCAGTATTTT	CASSLGGAGVSDTQYF
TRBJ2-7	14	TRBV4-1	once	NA	TGCGCCAGCAGCCAAGCGACAGGACGGTACGAGCAGTACTTC	CASSQATGRYEQYF
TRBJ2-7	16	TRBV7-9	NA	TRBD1	TGTGCCAGCAGCCTTGGGACCGGGACAGGGGCGCACGAGCAGTACTTC	CASSLGTGTGAHEQYF
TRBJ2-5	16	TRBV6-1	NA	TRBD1	TGTGCCAGCAGTGAAGTTGGGGGACAGGGCCAAGAGACCCAGTACTTC	CASSEVGGQGQETQYF
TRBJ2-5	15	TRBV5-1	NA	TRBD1	TGCGCCAGCAGCTTGGAAGGGGGCGGTGGGGAGACCCAGTACTTC	CASSLEGGGGETQYF
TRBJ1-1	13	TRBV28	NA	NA	TGTGCCAGCAGCTACTTGTCTGGATCCGAAGCTTTCTTT	CASSYLSGSEAFF
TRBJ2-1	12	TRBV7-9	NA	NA	TGTGCCAGCAGCGCGGGGTCCTATGAGCAGTTCTTC	CASSAGSYEQFF
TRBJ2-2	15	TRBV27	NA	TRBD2	TGTGCCAGCAGCTCTTCGGGAGGGAACACCGGGGAGCTGTTTTTT	CASSSSGGNTGELFF
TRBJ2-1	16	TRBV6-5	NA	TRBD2	TGTGCCAGCAGTTATAGGCGGGAGGGCTCCTACAATGAGCAGTTCTTC	CASSYRREGSYNEQFF
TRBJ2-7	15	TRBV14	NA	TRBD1	TGTGCCAGCAGCCAAGTCTGGGACAGGGGATACGAGCAGTACTTC	CASSQVWDRGYEQYF
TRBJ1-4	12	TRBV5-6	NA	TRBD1	TGTGCCAGCAGCTTGGGGACAGGGCCGTTTTCTTTT	CASSLGTGPFSF
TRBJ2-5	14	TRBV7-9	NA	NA	TGTGCCAGCAGCTTAGACCGGGGAGGAGAGACCCAGTACTTC	CASSLDRGGETQYF
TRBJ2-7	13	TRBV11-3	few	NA	TGTGCCAGCAGCCGCGGATCGGGCGGGGAGCAGTACTTC	CASSRGSGGEQYF
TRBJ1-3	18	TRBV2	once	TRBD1	TGTGCCAGCGACGACGGGGGCAGGGGGCGATGGTCTGGAAACACCATATATTTT	CASDDGGRGRWSGNTIYF
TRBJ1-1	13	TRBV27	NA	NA	TGTGCCAGCAGTCCAGGGATGCACACTGAAGCTTTCTTT	CASSPGMHTEAFF
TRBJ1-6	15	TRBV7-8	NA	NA	TGTGCCAGCAGCTCACGCGGGGGAAGCGGGTCACCCCTCCACTTT	CASSSRGGSGSPLHF
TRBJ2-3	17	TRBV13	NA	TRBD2	TGTGCCAGCAGCTTAGCCCTACTAGCGGGAGGGCCAGATACGCAGTATTTT	CASSLALLAGGPDTQYF
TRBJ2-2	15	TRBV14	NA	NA	TGTGCCAGCAGCCAAGGGGACCGAGTTACCGGGGAGCTGTTTTTT	CASSQGDRVTGELFF
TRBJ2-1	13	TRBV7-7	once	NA	TGTGCTAGCAGCCCTAGTAGGAACAATGAGCAGTTCTTC	CASSPSRNNEQFF
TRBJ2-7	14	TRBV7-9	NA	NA	TGTGCCAGCAGCTACCGGGACAACTCCTACGAGCAGTACTTC	CASSYRDNSYEQYF
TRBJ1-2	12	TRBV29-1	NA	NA	TGCAGCGTTGAAGATGCAGGGTATGGCTACACCTTC	CSVEDAGYGYTF
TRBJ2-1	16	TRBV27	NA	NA	TGTGCCAGCAGTTTATCCTCAGAAAGCTCCTACAATGAGCAGTTCTTC	CASSLSSESSYNEQFF
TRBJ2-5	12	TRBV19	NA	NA	TGTGCCAGTAGTATAGGCCAAGAGACCCAGTACTTC	CASSIGQETQYF
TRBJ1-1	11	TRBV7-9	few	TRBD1	TGTGCCAGAAGGACAGGCCGAGAAGCTTTCTTT	CARRTGREAFF
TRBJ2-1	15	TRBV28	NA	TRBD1	TGTGCCAGCAGTTTACGGGACAGGGTCGACAATGAGCAGTTCTTC	CASSLRDRVDNEQFF
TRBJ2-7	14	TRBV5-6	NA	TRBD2	TGTGCCAGCAGCCCCGCGGGAGTCGGTGACGAGCAGTACTTC	CASSPAGVGDEQYF
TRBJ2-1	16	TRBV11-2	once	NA	TGTGCCAGCAGCGCGATCCCTCGGGACCGTTACAATGAGCAGTTCTTC	CASSAIPRDRYNEQFF
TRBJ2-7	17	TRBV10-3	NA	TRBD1	TGTGCCATCAGCCCGCAAACCCCCGACAGGGGAACCTACGAGCAGTACTTC	CAISPQTPDRGTYEQYF
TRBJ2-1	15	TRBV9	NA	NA	TGTGCCAGCAGCGGACGCTATACATCCGGCGATGAGCAGTTCTTC	CASSGRYTSGDEQFF
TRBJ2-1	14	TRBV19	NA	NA	TGTGCCAGTTGCCTAGCAGACTCCTACAATGAGCAGTTCTTC	CASCLADSYNEQFF
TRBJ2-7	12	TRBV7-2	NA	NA	TGTGCCAGCAGCTTAATCGGGCGCGAGCAGTACTTC	CASSLIGREQYF
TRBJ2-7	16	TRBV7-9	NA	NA	TGTGCCAGCAGCCGCCAGGGGGGCCCATTCGGGTCCGAGCAGTACTTC	CASSRQGGPFGSEQYF
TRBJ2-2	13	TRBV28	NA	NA	TGTGCGTACAGGGATTTTAACACCGGGGAGCTGTTTTTT	CAYRDFNTGELFF
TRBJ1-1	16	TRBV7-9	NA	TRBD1	TGTGCCATCCAAAAAGTAGGACCCGGACAGGGAGGTGAAGCTTTCTTT	CAIQKVGPGQGGEAFF
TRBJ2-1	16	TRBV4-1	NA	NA	TGCGCCAGCAGCCTGCCAGATTGGGGGTTGGACAATGAGCAGTTCTTC	CASSLPDWGLDNEQFF
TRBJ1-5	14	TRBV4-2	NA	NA	TGTGCCAGCAGCCAAGAGGGCGGTAATCAGCCCCAGCATTTT	CASSQEGGNQPQHF
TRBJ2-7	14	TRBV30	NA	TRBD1	TGTGCCTGGAGTGTTTACAGGGGGAAATACGAGCAGTACTTC	CAWSVYRGKYEQYF
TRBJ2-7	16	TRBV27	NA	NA	TGTGCCAGCCTTGGGGTAGGGGTGACAGGTTCCTACGAGCAGTACTTC	CASLGVGVTGSYEQYF
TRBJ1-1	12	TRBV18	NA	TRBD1	TGTGCCAGCTCAGGACAGGGCGGTGAAGCTTTCTTT	CASSGQGGEAFF
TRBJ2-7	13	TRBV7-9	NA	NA	TGTGCCAGCAGCCCCGGGACTCCGAGGGAGCAGTACTTC	CASSPGTPREQYF
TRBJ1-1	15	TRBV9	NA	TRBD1	TGTGCCAGCAGCGTAAGTGGGACAGGGGTCACTGAAGCTTTCTTT	CASSVSGTGVTEAFF
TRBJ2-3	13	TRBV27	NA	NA	TGTGCCAGCACCCCGGGGTACACAGATACGCAGTATTTT	CASTPGYTDTQYF
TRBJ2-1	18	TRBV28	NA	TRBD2	TGTGCCAGCAGTTTACTTAGCGGGAGTTCCCCCCGGCACAATGAGCAGTTCTTC	CASSLLSGSSPRHNEQFF
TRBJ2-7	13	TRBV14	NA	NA	TGTGCCAGCAGCCAGGCGTGGAACTACGAGCAGTACTTC	CASSQAWNYEQYF
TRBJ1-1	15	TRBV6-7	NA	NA	TGTGCCAGCAGTTACTCGGGACGGACGAACACTGAAGCTTTCTTT	CASSYSGRTNTEAFF
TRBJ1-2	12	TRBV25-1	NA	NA	TGTGCCAGCAGTGAATTCGAGGATGGCTACACCTTC	CASSEFEDGYTF
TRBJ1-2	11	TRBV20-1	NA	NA	TGCAGTGCTAGAGATATCGGTGGCTACACCTTC	CSARDIGGYTF
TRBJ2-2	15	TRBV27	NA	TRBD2	TGTGCCAGCAGCCTCACTAGCGGGATCACCGGGGAGCTGTTTTTT	CASSLTSGITGELFF
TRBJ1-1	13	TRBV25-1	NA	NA	TGTGCCAGCAGTGATGACGGCCACACTGAAGCTTTCTTT	CASSDDGHTEAFF
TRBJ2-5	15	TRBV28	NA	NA	TGTGCCAGCAGTTTAAGCATAGGGGCTCAAGAGACCCAGTACTTC	CASSLSIGAQETQYF
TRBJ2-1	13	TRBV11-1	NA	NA	TGTGCCAGCAACAGCCAGACCTACAATGAGCAGTTCTTC	CASNSQTYNEQFF
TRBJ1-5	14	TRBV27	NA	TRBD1	TGTGCCAGCAGTTCAGGACAGGGCGGTCAGCCCCAGCATTTT	CASSSGQGGQPQHF
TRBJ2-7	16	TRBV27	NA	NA	TGTGCCAGCTTGGGACCATCGAGGACGGGACACTACGAGCAGTACTTC	CASLGPSRTGHYEQYF
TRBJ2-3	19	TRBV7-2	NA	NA	TGTGCCAGCAGCTTAGTCGGTAGCGCGAACGTCGGGTCCACAGATACGCAGTATTTT	CASSLVGSANVGSTDTQYF
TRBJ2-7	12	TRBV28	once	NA	TGTGCCAGCAGTACAGGTTCCTACGAGCAGTACTTC	CASSTGSYEQYF
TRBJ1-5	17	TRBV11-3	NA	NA	TGTGCCAGCAGCTTAGTGTGGACCGGGAGCCGCAATCAGCCCCAGCATTTT	CASSLVWTGSRNQPQHF